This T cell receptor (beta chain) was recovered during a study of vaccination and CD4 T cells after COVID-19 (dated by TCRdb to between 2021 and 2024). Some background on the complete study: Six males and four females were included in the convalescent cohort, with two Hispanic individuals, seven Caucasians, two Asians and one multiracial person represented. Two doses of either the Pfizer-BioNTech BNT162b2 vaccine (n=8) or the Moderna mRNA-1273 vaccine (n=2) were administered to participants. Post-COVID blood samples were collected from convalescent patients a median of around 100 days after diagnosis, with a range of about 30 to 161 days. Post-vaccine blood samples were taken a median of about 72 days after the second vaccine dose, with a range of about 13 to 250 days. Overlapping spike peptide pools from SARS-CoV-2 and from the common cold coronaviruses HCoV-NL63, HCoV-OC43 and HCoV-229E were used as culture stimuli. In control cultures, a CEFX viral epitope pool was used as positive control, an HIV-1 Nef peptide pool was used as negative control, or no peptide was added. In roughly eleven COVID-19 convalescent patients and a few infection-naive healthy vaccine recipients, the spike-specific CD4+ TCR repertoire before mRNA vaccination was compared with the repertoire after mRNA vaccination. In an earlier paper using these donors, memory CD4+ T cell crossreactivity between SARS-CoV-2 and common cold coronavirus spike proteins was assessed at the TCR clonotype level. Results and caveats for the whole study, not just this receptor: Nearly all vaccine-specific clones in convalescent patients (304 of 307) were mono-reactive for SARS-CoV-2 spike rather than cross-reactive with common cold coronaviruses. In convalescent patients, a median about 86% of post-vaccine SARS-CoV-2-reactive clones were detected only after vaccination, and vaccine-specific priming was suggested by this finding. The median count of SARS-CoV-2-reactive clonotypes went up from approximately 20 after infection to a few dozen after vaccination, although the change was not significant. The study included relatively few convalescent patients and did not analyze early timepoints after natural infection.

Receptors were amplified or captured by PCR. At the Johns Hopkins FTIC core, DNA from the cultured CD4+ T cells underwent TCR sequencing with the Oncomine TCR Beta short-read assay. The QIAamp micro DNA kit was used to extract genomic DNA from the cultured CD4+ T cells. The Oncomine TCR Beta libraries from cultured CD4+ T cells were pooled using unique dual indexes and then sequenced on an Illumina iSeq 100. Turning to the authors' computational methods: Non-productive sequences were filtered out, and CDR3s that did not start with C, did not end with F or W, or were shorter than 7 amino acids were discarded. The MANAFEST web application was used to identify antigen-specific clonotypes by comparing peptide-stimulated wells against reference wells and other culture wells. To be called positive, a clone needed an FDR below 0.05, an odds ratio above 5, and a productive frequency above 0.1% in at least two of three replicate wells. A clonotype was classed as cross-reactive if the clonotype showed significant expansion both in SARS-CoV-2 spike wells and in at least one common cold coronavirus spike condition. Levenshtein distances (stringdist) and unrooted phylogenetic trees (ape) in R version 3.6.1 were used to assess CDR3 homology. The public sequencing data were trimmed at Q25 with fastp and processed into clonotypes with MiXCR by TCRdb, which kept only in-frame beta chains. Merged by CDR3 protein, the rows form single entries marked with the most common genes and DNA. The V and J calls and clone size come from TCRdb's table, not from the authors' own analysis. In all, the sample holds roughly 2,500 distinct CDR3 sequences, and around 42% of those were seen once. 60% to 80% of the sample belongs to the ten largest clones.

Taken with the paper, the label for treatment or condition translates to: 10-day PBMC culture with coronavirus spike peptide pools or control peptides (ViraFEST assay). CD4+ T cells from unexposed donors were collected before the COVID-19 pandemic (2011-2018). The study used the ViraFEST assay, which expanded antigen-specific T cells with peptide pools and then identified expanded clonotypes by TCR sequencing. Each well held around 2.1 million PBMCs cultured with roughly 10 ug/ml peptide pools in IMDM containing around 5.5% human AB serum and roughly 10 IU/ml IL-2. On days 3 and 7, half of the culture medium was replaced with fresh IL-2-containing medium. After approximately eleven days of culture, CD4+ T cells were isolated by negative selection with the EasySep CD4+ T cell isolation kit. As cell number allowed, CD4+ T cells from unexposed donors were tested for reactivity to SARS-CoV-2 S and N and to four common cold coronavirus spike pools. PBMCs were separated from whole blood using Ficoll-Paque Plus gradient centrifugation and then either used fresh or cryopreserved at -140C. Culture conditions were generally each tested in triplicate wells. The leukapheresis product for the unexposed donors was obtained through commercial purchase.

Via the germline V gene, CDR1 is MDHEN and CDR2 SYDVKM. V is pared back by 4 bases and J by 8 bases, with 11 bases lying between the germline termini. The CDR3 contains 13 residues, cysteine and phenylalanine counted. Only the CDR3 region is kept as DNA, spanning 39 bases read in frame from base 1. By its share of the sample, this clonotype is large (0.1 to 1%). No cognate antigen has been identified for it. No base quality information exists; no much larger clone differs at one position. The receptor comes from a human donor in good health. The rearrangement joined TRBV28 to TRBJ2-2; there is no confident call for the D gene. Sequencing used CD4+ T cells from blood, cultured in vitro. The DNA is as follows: TGTGCCAGCAGTTCCCGTGGTATAGGGGAGCTGTTTTTT. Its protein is CASSSRGIGELFF.